This is a list of T cell receptor beta chains from one sample in a study of cytomegalovirus exposure and HLA in healthy donors. Profiled with immunoSEQ multiplex PCR; TCRdb holds only in-frame clones, not every one. The repertoire holds around 180,000 clones, with over 60% as singletons. Sequenced material: PBMCs. All receptors derive from a woman aged 40 to 55 in good health and CMV-seronegative. The conserved cysteine and the conserved F or W are not part of the CDR3 here.

V,J,CDR3
TRBV7-3,TRBJ2-5,ASSQTSGETQY
TRBV9,TRBJ2-2,ASSPSRGWPGELF
TRBV6-1,TRBJ1-5,ASSEWAKRDLSNQPQH
TRBV5-1,TRBJ2-3,ASKRGTDTQY
TRBV19,TRBJ2-3,ASSSTGRGRGTDTQY
TRBV6-4,TRBJ2-7,ASSVQHRGSYEQY
TRBV7-7,TRBJ2-3,ASSPDRGNLIQY
TRBV7-3,TRBJ2-3,ASSLISGGSTDTQY
TRBV2,TRBJ1-5,ASSARPRGSNQPQH
TRBV5-1,TRBJ1-1,ASSLPGQGAEAF
TRBV9,TRBJ2-1,ASSVDQGAYNEQF
TRBV7-3,TRBJ2-1,ASSWTPSDIYNEQF
TRBV5-6,TRBJ2-1,ASSPPSGYNEQF
TRBV29-1,TRBJ1-2,SVTGQGAFRYGYT
TRBV11-3,TRBJ2-3,ASSLDHESGQY
TRBV11-2,TRBJ2-5,ASSLSLAGGETQY
TRBV25-1,TRBJ2-1,ASSPRTSGYNEQF
TRBV5-1,TRBJ2-5,ASSLWGDETQY
TRBV19,TRBJ2-1,ASTPRGQRSYNEQF
TRBV6-5,TRBJ1-1,ASSYLGGNTEAF
TRBV27,TRBJ1-5,ASSPQGVGQPQH
TRBV2,TRBJ1-1,ASSEGVGGGDTEAF
TRBV11-3,TRBJ2-1,ASSQDRGLWNEQF
TRBV6-5,TRBJ2-1,ASRPPGDNEQF
TRBV19,TRBJ1-5,ASSMRQGLRDQPQH
TRBV6-5,TRBJ2-3,ASSLQGLAADTQY
TRBV11-2,TRBJ1-1,ASSLDLIGNTEAF
TRBV4-3,TRBJ1-1,ASSQGLGSTEAF
TRBV11-3,TRBJ2-1,ASSSGTSGRTPGEQF
TRBV5-1,TRBJ2-1,ASSLITAEGGQF
TRBV7-8,TRBJ1-1,ASSPILRGPNTEAF
TRBV5-4,TRBJ2-5,ASSLVGGETQY
TRBV9,TRBJ1-3,ASSTSFTNSGNTIY
TRBV4-2,TRBJ1-3,ASSATGGGTGRRNTIY
TRBV7-2,TRBJ1-3,ASSLAPGNTIY